The rows below give T cell receptor beta chains drawn from one sample of a study of circulating CD8 cells and anti-PD-1 response in melanoma. In TCRdb, the reads were re-called with MiXCR into one record per CDR3 protein. This repertoire shows around 400 distinct CDR3 sequences, roughly 15% found once; its top ten account for 35% to 50%. Sequencing used CD8+ T cells from PBMCs, obtained at baseline or after one month of anti-PD-1 therapy (not recorded which). All receptors come from a human donor with melanoma. Both conserved end residues are part of each CDR3. Fields, in order: clone size, D gene, V gene, J gene, CDR3 DNA, CDR3 protein. D genes are given only for firm matches. Clone size appears in some rows only: once, few, many, or a class for an expanded clone.

clone size: large
D gene: .
V gene: TRBV27
J gene: TRBJ1-2
CDR3 DNA: TGTGCCAGCAGTTTTTCGACAGATTCCTATGGCTACACCTTC
CDR3 protein: CASSFSTDSYGYTF

clone size: large
D gene: .
V gene: TRBV27
J gene: TRBJ2-1
CDR3 DNA: TGTGCCAGCAGGGACGGCTACAATGAGCAGTTCTTC
CDR3 protein: CASRDGYNEQFF

clone size: large
D gene: .
V gene: TRBV9
J gene: TRBJ2-5
CDR3 DNA: TGTGCCAGCAGCACCTCCTTTGGGCTTGCGGAGACCCAGTACTTC
CDR3 protein: CASSTSFGLAETQYF

clone size: medium-sized
D gene: TRBD2
V gene: TRBV27
J gene: TRBJ2-7
CDR3 DNA: TGTGCCAGCACCGCAAGGGGTCTAGCGGGAGTCGAGGAGCAGTACTTC
CDR3 protein: CASTARGLAGVEEQYF

clone size: medium-sized
D gene: .
V gene: TRBV20-1
J gene: TRBJ1-2
CDR3 DNA: TGCAGTGCTAGAGATGACGGCAGCCTAGCGTATGGCTACACCTTC
CDR3 protein: CSARDDGSLAYGYTF

clone size: .
D gene: .
V gene: TRBV7-9
J gene: TRBJ2-7
CDR3 DNA: TGTGCCAGCAGCGTTGATCCAGGACAGCAGTACTTC
CDR3 protein: CASSVDPGQQYF

clone size: medium-sized
D gene: .
V gene: TRBV20-1
J gene: TRBJ1-1
CDR3 DNA: TGCAGTGCTACGATCCAGGCGGCCCTTGGTTTCTTT
CDR3 protein: CSATIQAALGFF

clone size: medium-sized
D gene: TRBD2
V gene: TRBV12-3/TRBV12-4
J gene: TRBJ2-3
CDR3 DNA: TGTGCCAGCAGTTTGGAGTTGGCGGGGGGGCTCCCAGATACGCAGTATTTT
CDR3 protein: CASSLELAGGLPDTQYF

clone size: medium-sized
D gene: .
V gene: TRBV20-1
J gene: TRBJ1-2
CDR3 DNA: TGCAGTGCTAGAGATTCGACGGGCTATGGCTACACCTTC
CDR3 protein: CSARDSTGYGYTF

clone size: medium-sized
D gene: .
V gene: TRBV27
J gene: TRBJ2-3
CDR3 DNA: TGTGCCAGCAGTTCAAAGCCTTCCCCAGATACGCAGTATTTT
CDR3 protein: CASSSKPSPDTQYF

clone size: hyperexpanded
D gene: .
V gene: TRBV2
J gene: TRBJ1-5
CDR3 DNA: TGTGCCAGCGAATCCCGTCCGGTTTATAGCAATCAGCCCCAGCATTTT
CDR3 protein: CASESRPVYSNQPQHF

clone size: hyperexpanded
D gene: .
V gene: TRBV27
J gene: TRBJ2-7
CDR3 DNA: TGTGCCAGCGGAACTCAGTACTACGAGCAGTACTTC
CDR3 protein: CASGTQYYEQYF

clone size: medium-sized
D gene: .
V gene: TRBV5-1
J gene: TRBJ1-3
CDR3 DNA: TGCGCCAGCAGACGAGACAGGTCCATTGGAAACACCATATATTTT
CDR3 protein: CASRRDRSIGNTIYF

clone size: .
D gene: .
V gene: TRBV5-4
J gene: TRBJ2-2
CDR3 DNA: TGTGCCAGCAGCCTCTCGGACCCCGGGGAGCTGTTTTTT
CDR3 protein: CASSLSDPGELFF

clone size: medium-sized
D gene: .
V gene: TRBV30
J gene: TRBJ2-1
CDR3 DNA: TGTGCCTGGAGTGTAGGCGAGGTCCCCCTGATGAATGAGCAGTTCTTC
CDR3 protein: CAWSVGEVPLMNEQFF

clone size: .
D gene: .
V gene: TRBV27
J gene: TRBJ1-1
CDR3 DNA: TGTGCCAGCAGTATCGGACCGTTAATGAACACTGAAGCTTTCTTT
CDR3 protein: CASSIGPLMNTEAFF

clone size: large
D gene: TRBD2
V gene: TRBV19
J gene: TRBJ2-1
CDR3 DNA: TGTGCCAGTAGTGTAGGGACTAGCGAGCAGTTCTTC
CDR3 protein: CASSVGTSEQFF

clone size: large
D gene: .
V gene: TRBV7-2
J gene: TRBJ1-6
CDR3 DNA: TGTGCCAGCAGCTTAGGGGTCATAAGGGGCGCCTATAATTCACCCCTCCACTTT
CDR3 protein: CASSLGVIRGAYNSPLHF

clone size: .
D gene: .
V gene: TRBV28
J gene: TRBJ2-7
CDR3 DNA: TGTGCCAGCAGTTTGTCGGGGGCCTCGGGGCTCTACGAGCAGTACTTC
CDR3 protein: CASSLSGASGLYEQYF

clone size: medium-sized
D gene: .
V gene: TRBV9
J gene: TRBJ1-3
CDR3 DNA: TGTGCCAGCAGCGTAACCGGGAGCTCTGGAAACACCATATATTTT
CDR3 protein: CASSVTGSSGNTIYF

clone size: large
D gene: TRBD1
V gene: TRBV9
J gene: TRBJ2-5
CDR3 DNA: TGTGCCAGCAGCCCCCGGGACAGGGAAGAGACCCAGTACTTC
CDR3 protein: CASSPRDREETQYF

clone size: .
D gene: .
V gene: TRBV19
J gene: TRBJ1-1
CDR3 DNA: TGTGCCAGTAGTCAATCCGGAGGGAGGACTGAAGCTTTCTTT
CDR3 protein: CASSQSGGRTEAFF

clone size: large
D gene: .
V gene: TRBV28
J gene: TRBJ2-1
CDR3 DNA: TGTGCCAGCACCGGGACTTACTTCATCAATGAGCAGTTCTTC
CDR3 protein: CASTGTYFINEQFF

clone size: large
D gene: TRBD2
V gene: TRBV10-2
J gene: TRBJ2-7
CDR3 DNA: TGCGCCAGCAGATCGACTAGCGGGAGATCCTACGAGCAGTACTTC
CDR3 protein: CASRSTSGRSYEQYF

clone size: .
D gene: .
V gene: TRBV20-1
J gene: TRBJ1-2
CDR3 DNA: TGCAGTGCTAGAGATGACGGCAGCCTAGCGTATGGCTACGCCTTC
CDR3 protein: CSARDDGSLAYGYAF

clone size: large
D gene: TRBD2
V gene: TRBV14
J gene: TRBJ2-1
CDR3 DNA: TGTGCCAGCAGCCAAGACTGGCTAGCGGGAGTTGAGCAGTTCTTC
CDR3 protein: CASSQDWLAGVEQFF

clone size: few
D gene: .
V gene: TRBV9
J gene: TRBJ2-2
CDR3 DNA: TGTGCCCGCAACGGTAGCGACCCCGGGGAGCTGTTTTTT
CDR3 protein: CARNGSDPGELFF

clone size: large
D gene: .
V gene: TRBV7-3
J gene: TRBJ2-5
CDR3 DNA: TGTGCCAGCAGCCCCCAGGGCTCGGAGACCCAGTACTTC
CDR3 protein: CASSPQGSETQYF

clone size: few
D gene: TRBD1
V gene: TRBV5-5
J gene: TRBJ1-1
CDR3 DNA: TGTGCCAGCAGCGGCGGGGACAGCGGTGCTGAAGCTTTCTTT
CDR3 protein: CASSGGDSGAEAFF

clone size: large
D gene: .
V gene: TRBV7-6
J gene: TRBJ2-6
CDR3 DNA: TGTGCCAGCAGCCTGGGGCAGGTTGGGGCCAACGTCCTGACTTTC
CDR3 protein: CASSLGQVGANVLTF

clone size: large
D gene: .
V gene: TRBV18
J gene: TRBJ2-7
CDR3 DNA: TGTGCCAGCTCACCCACAGGGTACTTCGGCGAGCAGTACTTC
CDR3 protein: CASSPTGYFGEQYF

clone size: large
D gene: .
V gene: TRBV6-5
J gene: TRBJ2-5
CDR3 DNA: TGTGCCAGCAGCCCGGGGCCGGGGGAGACCCAGTACTTC
CDR3 protein: CASSPGPGETQYF

clone size: large
D gene: .
V gene: TRBV2
J gene: TRBJ2-7
CDR3 DNA: TGTGCCAGTCAGACAGGCCTCCCCTACGAGCAGTACTTC
CDR3 protein: CASQTGLPYEQYF

clone size: large
D gene: TRBD1
V gene: TRBV28
J gene: TRBJ2-7
CDR3 DNA: TGTGCCAGCAGTCTCCCCGGGACAGGGAACGAGCAGTACTTC
CDR3 protein: CASSLPGTGNEQYF

clone size: medium-sized
D gene: .
V gene: TRBV6-2/TRBV6-3
J gene: TRBJ1-5
CDR3 DNA: TGTGCCAGCAGTTACTCTGGTAGCAATCAGCCCCAGCATTTT
CDR3 protein: CASSYSGSNQPQHF

clone size: large
D gene: TRBD2
V gene: TRBV3-1
J gene: TRBJ2-1
CDR3 DNA: TGTGCCAGCAGCCAAGTCGAACTGACTAGCGGGAGGGCTGATGAGCAGTTCTTC
CDR3 protein: CASSQVELTSGRADEQFF

clone size: .
D gene: .
V gene: TRBV7-6
J gene: TRBJ2-1
CDR3 DNA: TGTGCCAGCAGCTTTCGACCGACTGCCTACAATGAGCAACTCTTC
CDR3 protein: CASSFRPTAYNEQLF

clone size: .
D gene: .
V gene: TRBV4-1
J gene: TRBJ1-1
CDR3 DNA: TGCGCCAGCAAGCTGGGACAATTGAACACTGAAGCTTTCTTT
CDR3 protein: CASKLGQLNTEAFF

clone size: medium-sized
D gene: .
V gene: TRBV27
J gene: TRBJ1-1
CDR3 DNA: TGTGCCAGCAGTTTATCTCTGGGGAGTAGGACGGTGGCTTTCTTT
CDR3 protein: CASSLSLGSRTVAFF

clone size: large
D gene: .
V gene: TRBV7-2
J gene: TRBJ2-3
CDR3 DNA: TGTGCCAGCAGCTTAGCACGGGTAGCGGCCCCAGATACGCAGTATTTT
CDR3 protein: CASSLARVAAPDTQYF

clone size: large
D gene: .
V gene: TRBV28
J gene: TRBJ2-7
CDR3 DNA: TGTGCCAGCAGTGTCTCAGCGTACGAGCAGTACTTC
CDR3 protein: CASSVSAYEQYF

clone size: large
D gene: .
V gene: TRBV12-5
J gene: TRBJ1-5
CDR3 DNA: TGTGCTAGCCTATTTAGACAGTTCAATCAGCCCCAGCATTTT
CDR3 protein: CASLFRQFNQPQHF

clone size: medium-sized
D gene: TRBD1
V gene: TRBV30
J gene: TRBJ1-2
CDR3 DNA: TGTGCCTGGAGTGCGCGACAGGGGAACTATGGCTACACCTTC
CDR3 protein: CAWSARQGNYGYTF

clone size: large
D gene: .
V gene: TRBV28
J gene: TRBJ1-2
CDR3 DNA: TGTGCCAGCACCTTGACGAACGCCTATGGCTACACCTTC
CDR3 protein: CASTLTNAYGYTF

clone size: large
D gene: .
V gene: TRBV25-1
J gene: TRBJ1-1
CDR3 DNA: TGTGCCAGCAGTGAACGGTCAGGGTTGAACACTGAAGCTTTCTTT
CDR3 protein: CASSERSGLNTEAFF

clone size: large
D gene: TRBD1
V gene: TRBV7-2
J gene: TRBJ1-5
CDR3 DNA: TGTGCCAGCAGCTTAGGCCGGGACAGTCCTCTGGCCCAGCATTTT
CDR3 protein: CASSLGRDSPLAQHF

clone size: medium-sized
D gene: TRBD1
V gene: TRBV4-1
J gene: TRBJ1-1
CDR3 DNA: TGCGCCAGCAGCCAAGTGCAGGGGGCCATTAACACTGAAGCTTTCTTT
CDR3 protein: CASSQVQGAINTEAFF

clone size: .
D gene: TRBD2
V gene: TRBV14
J gene: TRBJ2-1
CDR3 DNA: TGTGCCAGCAGCCAAGACTGCCCAGCGGGAGTTGAGCAGTTCTTC
CDR3 protein: CASSQDCPAGVEQFF

clone size: .
D gene: TRBD2
V gene: TRBV27
J gene: TRBJ2-3
CDR3 DNA: TGTGCCAGCGCCCTAGCGGGGGGTTCAGATACGCAGTATTTT
CDR3 protein: CASALAGGSDTQYF

clone size: large
D gene: .
V gene: TRBV27
J gene: TRBJ2-7
CDR3 DNA: TGTGCCAGCAGTTTATCGACAGCGTCCTCCCACGAGCAGTACTTC
CDR3 protein: CASSLSTASSHEQYF